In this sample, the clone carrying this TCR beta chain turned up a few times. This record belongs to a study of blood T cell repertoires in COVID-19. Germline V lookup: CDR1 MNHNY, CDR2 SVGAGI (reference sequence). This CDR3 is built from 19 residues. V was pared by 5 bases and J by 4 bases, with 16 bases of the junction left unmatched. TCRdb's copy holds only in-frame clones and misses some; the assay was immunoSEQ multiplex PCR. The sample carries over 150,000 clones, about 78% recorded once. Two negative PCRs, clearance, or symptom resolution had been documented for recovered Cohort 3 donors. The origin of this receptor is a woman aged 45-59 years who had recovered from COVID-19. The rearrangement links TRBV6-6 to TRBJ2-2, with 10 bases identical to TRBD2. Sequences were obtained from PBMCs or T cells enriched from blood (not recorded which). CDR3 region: CASSRRGLAGASGTGELFF. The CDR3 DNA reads TGTGCCAGCAGTCGTCGGGGTCTAGCGGGAGCTTCGGGCACCGGGGAGCTGTTTTTT.